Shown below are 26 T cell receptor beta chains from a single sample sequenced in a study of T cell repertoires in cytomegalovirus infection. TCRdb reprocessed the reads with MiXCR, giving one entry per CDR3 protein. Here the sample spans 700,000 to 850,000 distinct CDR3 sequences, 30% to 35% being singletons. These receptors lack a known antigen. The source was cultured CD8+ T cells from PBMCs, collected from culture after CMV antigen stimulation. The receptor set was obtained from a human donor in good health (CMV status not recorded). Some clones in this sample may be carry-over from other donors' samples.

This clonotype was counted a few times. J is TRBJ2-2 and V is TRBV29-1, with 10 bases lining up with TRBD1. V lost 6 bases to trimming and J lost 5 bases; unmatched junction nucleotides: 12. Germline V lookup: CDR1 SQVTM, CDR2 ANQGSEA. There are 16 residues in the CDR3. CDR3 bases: TGCAGCGTCATCTCCTCTAGGACAGGGGGGACCGGGGAGCTGTTTTTT. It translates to CSVISSRTGGTGELFF.

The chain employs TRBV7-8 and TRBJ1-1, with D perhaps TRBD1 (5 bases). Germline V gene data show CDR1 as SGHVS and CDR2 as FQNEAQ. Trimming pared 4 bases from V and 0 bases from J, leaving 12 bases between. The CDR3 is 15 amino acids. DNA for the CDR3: TGTGCCAGCAGCTCGGACATCAACATGAACACTGAAGCTTTCTTT. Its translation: CASSSDINMNTEAFF. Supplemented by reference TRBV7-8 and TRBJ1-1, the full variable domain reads GAGVSQSPRYKVAKRGQDVALRCDPISGHVSLFWYQQALGQGPEFLTYFQNEAQLDKSGLPSDRFFAERPEGSVSTLKIQRTQQEDSAVYLCASSSDINMNTEAFFGQGTRLTVV.

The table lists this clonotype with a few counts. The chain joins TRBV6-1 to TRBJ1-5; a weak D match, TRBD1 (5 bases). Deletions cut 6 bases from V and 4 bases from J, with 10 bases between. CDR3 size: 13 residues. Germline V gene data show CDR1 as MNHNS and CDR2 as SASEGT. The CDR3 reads CASRQQVNQPQHF. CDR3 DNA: TGTGCCAGCAGGCAACAGGTAAATCAGCCCCAGCATTTT.

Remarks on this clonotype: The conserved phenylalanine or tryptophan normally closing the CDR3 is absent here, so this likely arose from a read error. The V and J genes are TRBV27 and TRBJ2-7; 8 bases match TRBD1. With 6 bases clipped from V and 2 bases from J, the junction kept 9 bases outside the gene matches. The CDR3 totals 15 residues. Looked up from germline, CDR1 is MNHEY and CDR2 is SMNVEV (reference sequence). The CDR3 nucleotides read TGTGCCAGCAGACTTGGCACAGGGGGGCCCTACGAGCAGTACCTC. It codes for CASRLGTGGPYEQYL.

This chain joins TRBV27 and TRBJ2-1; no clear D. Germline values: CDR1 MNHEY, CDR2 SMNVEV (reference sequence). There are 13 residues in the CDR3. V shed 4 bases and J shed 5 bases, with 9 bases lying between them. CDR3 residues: CASSSFRDNEQFF. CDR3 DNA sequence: TGTGCCAGCAGTTCTTTCCGGGACAATGAGCAGTTCTTC.

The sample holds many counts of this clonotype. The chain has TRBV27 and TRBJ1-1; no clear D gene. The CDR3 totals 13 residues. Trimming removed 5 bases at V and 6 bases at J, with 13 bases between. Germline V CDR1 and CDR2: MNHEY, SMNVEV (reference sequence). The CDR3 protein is CASSRQLLSEAFF. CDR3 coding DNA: TGTGCCAGCAGTCGTCAGCTATTATCTGAAGCTTTCTTT.

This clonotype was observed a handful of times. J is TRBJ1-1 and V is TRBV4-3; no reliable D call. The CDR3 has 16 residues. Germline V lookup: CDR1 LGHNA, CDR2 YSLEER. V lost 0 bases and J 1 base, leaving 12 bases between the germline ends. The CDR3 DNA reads TGCGCCAGCAGCCAAGATAGGTCACAGCAGAACACTGAAGCTTTCTTT. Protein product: CASSQDRSQQNTEAFF.

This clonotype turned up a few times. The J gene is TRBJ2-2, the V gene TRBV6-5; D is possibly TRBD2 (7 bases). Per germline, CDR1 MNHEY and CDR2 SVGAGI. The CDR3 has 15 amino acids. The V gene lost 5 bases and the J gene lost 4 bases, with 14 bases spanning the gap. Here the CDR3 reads CASSDLRGGTGELFF. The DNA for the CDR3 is TGTGCCAGCAGTGATTTGAGGGGGGGCACCGGGGAGCTGTTTTTT.

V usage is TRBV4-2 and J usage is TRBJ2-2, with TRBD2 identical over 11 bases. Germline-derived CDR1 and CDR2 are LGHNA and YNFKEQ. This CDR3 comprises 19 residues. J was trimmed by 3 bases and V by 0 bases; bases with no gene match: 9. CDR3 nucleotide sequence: TGTGCCAGCAGCCAAGAGGGCAGGCTAGCGGGGGGATACACCGGGGAGCTGTTTTTT. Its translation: CASSQEGRLAGGYTGELFF.

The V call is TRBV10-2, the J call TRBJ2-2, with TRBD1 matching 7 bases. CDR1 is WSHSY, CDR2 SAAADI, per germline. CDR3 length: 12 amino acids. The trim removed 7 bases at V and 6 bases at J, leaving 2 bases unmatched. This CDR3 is CASTDRAGELFF. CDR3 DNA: TGCGCCAGCACCGACAGGGCCGGGGAGCTGTTTTTT.

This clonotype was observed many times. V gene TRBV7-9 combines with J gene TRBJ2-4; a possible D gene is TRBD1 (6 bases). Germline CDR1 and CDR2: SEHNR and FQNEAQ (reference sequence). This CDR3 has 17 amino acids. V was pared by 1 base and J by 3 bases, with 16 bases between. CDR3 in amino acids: CASSLVQGDYVKNIQYF. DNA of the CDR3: TGTGCCAGCAGCTTAGTACAGGGCGATTATGTCAAAAACATTCAGTACTTC.

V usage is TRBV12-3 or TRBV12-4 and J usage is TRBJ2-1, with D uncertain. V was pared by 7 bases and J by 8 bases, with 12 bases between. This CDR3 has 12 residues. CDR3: CASTNGFHEQFF. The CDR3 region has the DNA TGTGCCAGCACCAACGGTTTCCATGAGCAGTTCTTC.

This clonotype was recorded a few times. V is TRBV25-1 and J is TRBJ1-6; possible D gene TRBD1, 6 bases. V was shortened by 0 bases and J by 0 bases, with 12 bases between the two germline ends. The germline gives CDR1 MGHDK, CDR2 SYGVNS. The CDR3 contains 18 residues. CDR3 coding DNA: TGTGCCAGCAGTGAATATTTCACAGGGAGCTCCTATAATTCACCCCTCCACTTT. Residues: CASSEYFTGSSYNSPLHF. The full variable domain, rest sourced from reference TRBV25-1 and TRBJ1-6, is EADIYQTPRYLVIGTGKKITLECSQTMGHDKMYWYQQDPGMELHLIHYSYGVNSTEKGDLSSESTVSRIRTEHFPLTLESARPSHTSQYLCASSEYFTGSSYNSPLHFGNGTRLTVT.

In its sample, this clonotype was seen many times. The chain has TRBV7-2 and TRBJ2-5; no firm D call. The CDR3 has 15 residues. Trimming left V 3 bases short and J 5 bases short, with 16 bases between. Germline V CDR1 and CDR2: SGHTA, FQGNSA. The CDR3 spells CASSFALVSDETQYF. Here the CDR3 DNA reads TGTGCCAGCAGCTTCGCCTTAGTAAGTGATGAGACCCAGTACTTC.

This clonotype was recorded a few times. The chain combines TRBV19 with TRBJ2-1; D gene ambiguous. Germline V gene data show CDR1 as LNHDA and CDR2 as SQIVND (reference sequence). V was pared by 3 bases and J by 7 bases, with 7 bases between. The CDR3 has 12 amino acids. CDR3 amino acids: CASSMDGNEQFF. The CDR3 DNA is TGTGCCAGTAGTATGGACGGGAATGAGCAGTTCTTC. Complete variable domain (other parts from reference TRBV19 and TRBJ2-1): DGGITQSPKYLFRKEGQNVTLSCEQNLNHDAMYWYRQDPGQGLRLIYYSQIVNDFQKGDIAEGYSVSREKKESFPLTVTSAQKNPTAFYLCASSMDGNEQFFGPGTRLTVL.

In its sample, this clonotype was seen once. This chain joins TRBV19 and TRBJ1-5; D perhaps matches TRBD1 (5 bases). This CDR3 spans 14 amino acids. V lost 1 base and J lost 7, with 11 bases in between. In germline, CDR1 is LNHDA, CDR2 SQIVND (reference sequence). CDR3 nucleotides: TGTGCCAGTAGTATAGCCCCCCGGGGGCAGCCCCAGCATTTT. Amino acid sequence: CASSIAPRGQPQHF.

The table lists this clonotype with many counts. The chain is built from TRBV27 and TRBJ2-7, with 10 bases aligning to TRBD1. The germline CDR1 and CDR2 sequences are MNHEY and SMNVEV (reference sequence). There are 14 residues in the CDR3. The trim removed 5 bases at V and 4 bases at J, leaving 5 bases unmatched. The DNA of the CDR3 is TGTGCCAGCAGTCCTCGGGACAGGGGTTACGAGCAGTACGTC. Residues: CASSPRDRGYEQYV.

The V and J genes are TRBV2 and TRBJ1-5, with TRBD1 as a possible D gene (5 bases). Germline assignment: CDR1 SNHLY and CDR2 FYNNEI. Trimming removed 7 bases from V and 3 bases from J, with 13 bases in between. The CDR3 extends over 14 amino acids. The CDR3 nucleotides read TGTGCCAGCAAAGGGAAAGGGACCAATCAGCCCCAGCATTTT. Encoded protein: CASKGKGTNQPQHF.

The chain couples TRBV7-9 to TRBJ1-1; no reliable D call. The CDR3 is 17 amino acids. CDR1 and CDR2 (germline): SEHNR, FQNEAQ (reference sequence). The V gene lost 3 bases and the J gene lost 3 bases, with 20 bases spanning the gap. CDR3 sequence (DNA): TGTGCCAGCAGCTTGGGAGGGCAGGTGATAGAGGACACTGAAGCTTTCTTT. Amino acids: CASSLGGQVIEDTEAFF. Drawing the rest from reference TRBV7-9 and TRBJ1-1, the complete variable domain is DTGVSQNPRHKITKRGQNVTFRCDPISEHNRLYWYRQTLGQGPEFLTYFQNEAQLEKSRLLSDRFSAERPKGSFSTLEIQRTEQGDSAMYLCASSLGGQVIEDTEAFFGQGTRLTVV.

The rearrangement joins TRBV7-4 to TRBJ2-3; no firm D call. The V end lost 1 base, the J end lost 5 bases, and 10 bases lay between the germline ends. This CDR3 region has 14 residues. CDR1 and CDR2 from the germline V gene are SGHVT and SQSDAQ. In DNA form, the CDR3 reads TGTGCCAGCAGCTTAGATACCAGTAAAGATACGCAGTATTTT. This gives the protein CASSLDTSKDTQYF.

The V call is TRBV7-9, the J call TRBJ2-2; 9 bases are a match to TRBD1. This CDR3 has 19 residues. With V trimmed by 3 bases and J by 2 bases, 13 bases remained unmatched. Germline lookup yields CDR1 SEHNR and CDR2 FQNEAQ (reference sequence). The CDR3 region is CASSFRDRVLSLNTGELFF. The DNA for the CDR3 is TGTGCCAGCAGCTTTAGGGACAGGGTGCTGAGCCTAAACACCGGGGAGCTGTTTTTT.

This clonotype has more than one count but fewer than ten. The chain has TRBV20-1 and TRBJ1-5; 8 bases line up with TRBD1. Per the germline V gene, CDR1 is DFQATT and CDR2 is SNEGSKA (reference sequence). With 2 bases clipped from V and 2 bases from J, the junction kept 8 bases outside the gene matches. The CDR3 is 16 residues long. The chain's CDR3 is CSARPDRGVGNQPQHF. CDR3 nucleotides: TGCAGTGCTAGACCCGACAGGGGTGTAGGCAATCAGCCCCAGCATTTT.

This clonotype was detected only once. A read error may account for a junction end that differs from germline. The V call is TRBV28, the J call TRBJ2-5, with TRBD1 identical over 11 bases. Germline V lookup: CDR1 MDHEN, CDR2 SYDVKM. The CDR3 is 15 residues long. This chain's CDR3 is CVSSLQDRGLETQYF. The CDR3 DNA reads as TGTGTCAGCAGTCTCCAGGACAGGGGGCTAGAGACCCAGTACTTC.

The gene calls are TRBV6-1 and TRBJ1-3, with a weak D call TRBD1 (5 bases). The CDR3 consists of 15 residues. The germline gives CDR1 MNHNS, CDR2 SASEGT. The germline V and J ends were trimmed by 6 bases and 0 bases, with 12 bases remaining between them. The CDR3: CASSLTGPSGNTIYF. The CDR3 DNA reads TGTGCCAGCAGCCTCACGGGGCCCTCTGGAAACACCATATATTTT.

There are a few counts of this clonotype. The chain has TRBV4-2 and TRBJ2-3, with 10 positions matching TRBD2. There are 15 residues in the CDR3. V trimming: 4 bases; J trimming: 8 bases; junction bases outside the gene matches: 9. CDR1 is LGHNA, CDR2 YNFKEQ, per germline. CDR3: CASSPERGGDGTQYF. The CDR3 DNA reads TGTGCCAGCAGCCCGGAGCGGGGGGGGGATGGTACGCAGTATTTT.

The CDR3 region is CASSQGSDNYGYTF. CDR3 coding DNA: TGTGCCAGCAGCCAAGGTTCTGATAACTATGGCTACACCTTC. The genes are TRBV14 and TRBJ1-2; D not certain. The V and J ends lost 1 base and 1 base respectively, with 7 bases between them. Germline lookup yields CDR1 SGHDN and CDR2 FVKESK. The CDR3 has 14 residues.